This TCR beta chain is from a study of blood T cell repertoires in COVID-19. The overall study: The samples span acute and convalescent COVID-19 from the United States, Italy and Spain. In each case, the material was cDNA or gDNA derived from T cells, B-cell-depleted T cells, or PBMCs.

Per the original methods: For nucleated cells, counts were estimated from reference gene primer amplification. TCRdb keeps only in-frame clones here, not all; method: immunoSEQ multiplex PCR. V, J and clone size reflect that table, while D and trimming were determined from the DNA. The sample has some 270,000 clones, 75% to 90% seen once; the top ten hold roughly 9.6%. This clonotype was sampled from a woman aged 70-85 years with acute or convalescent COVID-19. Material: peripheral blood.

The CDR3 here is CASSPLASGGSYSYEQYF. The DNA for the CDR3 is TGTGCCAGCTCACCACTCGCTAGCGGGGGTTCCTACTCTTACGAGCAGTACTTC. The V gene is TRBV18, the J gene TRBJ2-7; TRBD2 matches at 10 bases. V gave up 1 base and J gave up 4 bases; unmatched junction bases: 13. The CDR3 runs to 18 residues. The germline gives CDR1 KGHSH, CDR2 LQKENI.